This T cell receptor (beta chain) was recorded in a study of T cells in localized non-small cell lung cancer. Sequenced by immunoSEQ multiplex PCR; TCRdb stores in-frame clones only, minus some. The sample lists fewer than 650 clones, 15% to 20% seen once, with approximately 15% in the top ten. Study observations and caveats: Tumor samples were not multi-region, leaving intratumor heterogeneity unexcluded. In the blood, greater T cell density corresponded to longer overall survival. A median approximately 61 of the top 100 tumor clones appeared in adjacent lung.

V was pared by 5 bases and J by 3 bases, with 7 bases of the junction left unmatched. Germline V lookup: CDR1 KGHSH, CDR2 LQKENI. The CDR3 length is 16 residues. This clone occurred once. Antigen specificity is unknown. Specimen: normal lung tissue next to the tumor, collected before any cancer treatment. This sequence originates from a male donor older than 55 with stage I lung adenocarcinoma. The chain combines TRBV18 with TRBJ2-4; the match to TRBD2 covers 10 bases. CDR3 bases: TGTGCCAGCTCAACTGAGCGGGAGGGGTACAAAAACATTCAGTACTTC. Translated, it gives CASSTEREGYKNIQYF.